The 29 T cell receptor beta chains below come from one sample, sequenced in a study of blood T cell repertoires in COVID-19. Profiling relied on immunoSEQ multiplex PCR, and the TCRdb table lists in-frame clones only, not all of them. The sample shows around 290,000 clones, approximately 91% of them seen only once. Sequenced material: PBMCs or T cells enriched from blood (not recorded which). All receptors derive from a woman aged 25-40 years who had recovered from COVID-19.

The V call is TRBV5-4, the J call TRBJ1-2; D possibly corresponds to TRBD1 (6 bases). This CDR3 comprises 14 residues. V was shortened by 2 bases and J by 5 bases, with 13 bases between the two germline ends. CDR1 is SGHNT, CDR2 YYREEE, per germline (reference sequence). DNA of the CDR3: TGTGCCAGCAGCTTAGTAGACAGGTCGTATGGCTACACCTTC. This gives the protein CASSLVDRSYGYTF.

The chain combines TRBV3-1 (or the pseudogene TRBV3-2) with TRBJ1-1; D is perhaps TRBD1 (6 bases). There are 18 residues in the CDR3. Trimming took 4 bases from V and 2 from J, leaving 23 bases between them. Germline V gene data show CDR1 as LGHDT and CDR2 as YNNKEL (reference sequence). This CDR3 is CASSLVPTGREVNTEAFF. DNA for the CDR3: TGTGCCAGCAGCCTAGTACCTACAGGGAGAGAAGTAAACACTGAAGCTTTCTTT.

The chain carries TRBV7-9 and TRBJ2-1; 8 nucleotides line up with TRBD2. Germline V gene sequence: CDR1 SEHNR, CDR2 FQNEAQ (reference sequence). Trimming took 5 bases from V and 4 from J; bases not matched to a gene: 10. CDR3 length: 16 amino acids. The CDR3 bases are TGTGCCAGCAGCCATACGGAGGGACTAGGATACAATGAGCAGTTCTTC. It specifies CASSHTEGLGYNEQFF.

This chain links TRBV7-2 with TRBJ1-2, with a weak D call TRBD1 (6 bases). The CDR3 runs 16 residues. V lost 4 bases and J lost 5, with 20 bases in between. Germline lookup yields CDR1 SGHTA and CDR2 FQGNSA. CDR3 sequence reads: CASSSPFVAGVYGYTF. CDR3 DNA sequence: TGTGCCAGCAGCTCCCCCTTTGTGGCAGGGGTTTATGGCTACACCTTC.

This clone was seen once. The V call is TRBV19, the J call TRBJ2-3, with TRBD2 matching 11 bases. Germline CDR1 reads LNHDA; CDR2 reads SQIVND (reference sequence). This CDR3 comprises 15 residues. The ends lost 3 bases at V and 6 bases at J; junction bases unmatched: 5. The CDR3 spells CASSMASGRWDTQYF. CDR3 coding DNA: TGTGCCAGTAGTATGGCTAGCGGGAGGTGGGATACGCAGTATTTT.

The gene calls are TRBV4-3 and TRBJ2-2; 10 nucleotides align to TRBD2. In germline, CDR1 is LGHNA, CDR2 YSLEER. This CDR3 contains 16 residues. The trim removed 1 base at V and 1 base at J, leaving 0 bases unmatched. CDR3 in amino acids: CASSQGTSGNTGELFF. The CDR3 bases are TGCGCCAGCAGCCAAGGGACTAGCGGGAACACCGGGGAGCTGTTTTTT.

The chain carries TRBV27 and TRBJ1-1; the D gene is possibly TRBD1 (5 bases). The germline V gene has CDR1 MNHEY and CDR2 SMNVEV (reference sequence). V lost 5 bases, J lost 3 bases, and 13 bases lay in between. This CDR3 comprises 14 residues. CDR3 amino acids: CASSLVRGYTEAFF. CDR3 nucleotide sequence: TGTGCCAGCAGTCTGGTCCGGGGGTACACTGAAGCTTTCTTT.

The V call is TRBV5-1, the J call TRBJ1-2; D is undetermined. V dropped 4 bases and J dropped 2 bases, with 9 bases sitting between them. Germline V gene sequence: CDR1 SGHRS, CDR2 YFSETQ. CDR3 length: 13 residues. Here the CDR3 reads CASSETENYGYTF. CDR3 bases: TGCGCCAGCAGCGAAACAGAGAACTATGGCTACACCTTC.

The chain has TRBV10-2 and TRBJ2-7; possible D gene TRBD1, 6 bases. Germline loops: CDR1 WSHSY, CDR2 SAAADI. This CDR3 spans 12 amino acids. V was shortened by 6 bases and J by 2 bases, with 8 bases between the two germline ends. In DNA form, the CDR3 reads TGCGCCAGCAGACAGGGTCCCTACGAGCAGTACTTC. Protein sequence: CASRQGPYEQYF.

The chain recombines TRBV18 with TRBJ2-7; 9 nucleotides match TRBD2. CDR1 and CDR2 from the germline V gene are KGHSH and LQKENI. The CDR3 length is 12 residues. DNA for the CDR3: TGTAGCGGGGGGCCACTTTCCTACGAGCAGTACTTC. Protein: CSGGPLSYEQYF.

This clone was found a few times. The chain couples TRBV7-9 to TRBJ1-1; D perhaps matches TRBD1 (6 bases). CDR3 length: 13 residues. V lost 5 bases and J lost 6, with 13 bases in between. Germline V gene lookup returns CDR1 SEHNR and CDR2 FQNEAQ (reference sequence). The CDR3 DNA sequence: TGTGCCAGCAGCCCCCCGGGACAACCTGAAGCTTTCTTT. Amino acids: CASSPPGQPEAFF.

The chain has TRBV5-4 and TRBJ2-4, with 12 bases fitting TRBD2. J was trimmed by 0 bases and V by 2 bases; bases with no gene match: 3. CDR3 length equals 17 residues. Germline CDR1 reads SGHNT; CDR2 reads YYREEE (reference sequence). The CDR3 coding sequence is TGTGCCAGCAGCTTCCTAGCGGGAGGGACAGCCAAAAACATTCAGTACTTC. As protein: CASSFLAGGTAKNIQYF.

The chain carries TRBV6-2 or TRBV6-3 and TRBJ2-2; D might be TRBD2 (6 bases). The CDR3 length is 14 residues. Germline-derived CDR1 and CDR2 are MNHEY and SVGEGT. V was clipped by 6 bases and J by 6 bases, with 14 bases between them. The CDR3 loop is CASSPFSGAGELFF. The DNA of the CDR3 is TGTGCCAGCAGCCCTTTTTCGGGGGCCGGGGAGCTGTTTTTT.

The chain recombines TRBV9 with TRBJ2-2; D is undetermined. V was shortened by 1 base and J by 3 bases, with 10 bases between the two germline ends. Germline V CDR1 and CDR2: SGDLS, YYNGEE. The CDR3 consists of 15 residues. The CDR3, as DNA: TGTGCCAGCAGCGTATCCGCGGAATACACCGGGGAGCTGTTTTTT. Translating gives CASSVSAEYTGELFF.

The chain links TRBV27 to TRBJ2-7; TRBD2 matches at 10 bases. The trim removed 7 bases at V and 3 bases at J, leaving 6 bases unmatched. Looked up from germline, CDR1 is MNHEY and CDR2 is SMNVEV (reference sequence). CDR3 length: 14 residues. CDR3 DNA: TGTGCCAGCACCGATCTAGCGGGAGTCTACGAGCAGTACTTC. Protein product: CASTDLAGVYEQYF.

J is TRBJ2-5 and V is TRBV6-1; the D is unclear. Per the germline V gene, CDR1 is MNHNS and CDR2 is SASEGT. V gave up 2 bases and J gave up 4 bases, with 8 bases separating them. This CDR3 comprises 13 residues. The DNA of the CDR3 is TGTGCCAGCAGTGAAATGTATAGAGAGACCCAGTACTTC. This encodes CASSEMYRETQYF.

This sequence joins TRBV19 and TRBJ1-5, with D possibly TRBD1 on 6 matching bases. Germline V gives CDR1 LNHDA, CDR2 SQIVND (reference sequence). This CDR3 comprises 21 residues. V was pared by 3 bases and J by 1 base, with 28 bases between. CDR3 sequence: CASSIENQRGHPQMSNQPQHF. The CDR3 region has the DNA TGTGCCAGTAGTATTGAGAATCAAAGGGGACACCCCCAGATGAGCAATCAGCCCCAGCATTTT.

The genes are TRBV19 and TRBJ2-1; D perhaps matches TRBD1 (6 bases). The V gene's germline CDR1 is LNHDA and CDR2 SQIVND (reference sequence). Trimming took off 6 bases at V and 1 base at J, with 25 bases between the two ends. The CDR3 consists of 19 residues. For the CDR3, the DNA is TGTGCCAGTAGCCCAGAGGGTTTATCTACAGGGACGTCCTACAATGAGCAGTTCTTC. Translation: CASSPEGLSTGTSYNEQFF.

This chain connects TRBV12-3 or TRBV12-4 to TRBJ2-7; D gene unclear. CDR3 size: 12 residues. Trimming removed 5 bases from V and 4 bases from J, with 9 bases in between. The CDR3 reads CASSPRLYEQYF. The CDR3 bases are TGTGCCAGCAGTCCCAGACTGTACGAGCAGTACTTC.

The gene calls are TRBV28 and TRBJ2-2, with 7 bases aligning to TRBD1. The CDR3 is 15 residues long. With V trimmed by 7 bases and J by 4 bases, 9 bases remained unmatched. The V gene's germline CDR1 is MDHEN and CDR2 SYDVKM. CDR3 coding DNA: TGTGCCAGCACAGGGACAGTTTTGGGCACCGGGGAGCTGTTTTTT. It translates to CASTGTVLGTGELFF.

The chain combines TRBV7-3 with TRBJ2-1; 9 bases align to TRBD1. Trimming at V came to 2 bases and at J to 9 bases, leaving 5 bases not matched to a gene. The CDR3 is 14 amino acids. The germline V gene encodes CDR1 SGHTA and CDR2 FQGTGA. The chain's CDR3 is CASSLGTGLGEQFF. The CDR3 nucleotides read TGTGCCAGCAGCTTAGGGACAGGGTTGGGTGAGCAGTTCTTC.

The rearrangement uses TRBV7-6 and TRBJ2-6; D not certain. The V gene lost 1 base and the J gene lost 0 bases, with 4 bases spanning the gap. This CDR3 has 15 amino acids. Germline CDR1 SGHVS, CDR2 FNYEAQ. DNA for the CDR3: TGTGCCAGCAGCTTAGGACACTCTGGGGCCAACGTCCTGACTTTC. Translated: CASSLGHSGANVLTF.

The V call is TRBV13, the J call TRBJ1-1; a weak D match, TRBD1 (5 bases). The CDR3 contains 13 residues. The germline gives CDR1 PRHDT, CDR2 FYEKMQ (reference sequence). The V gene lost 5 bases and the J gene lost 6 bases, with 13 bases spanning the gap. CDR3 nucleotides: TGTGCCAGCAGCGGCAGCGGAGGGGCTGAAGCTTTCTTT. Its translation: CASSGSGGAEAFF.

The chain is built from TRBV19 and TRBJ1-5; D is undetermined. Germline assignment: CDR1 LNHDA and CDR2 SQIVND (reference sequence). The CDR3 has 15 residues. Trimming took off 1 base at V and 3 bases at J, with 10 bases between the two ends. The CDR3 protein is CASSIVHSLNQPQHF. The CDR3 nucleotides are TGTGCCAGTAGTATAGTTCACAGTCTCAATCAGCCCCAGCATTTT.

Of note for this clone: This CDR3 is also generated by other DNA sequences in the sample. CDR3 sequence reads: CASSLSGVYGYTF. CDR3 DNA: TGTGCCAGCAGTTTATCAGGGGTCTATGGCTACACCTTC. The chain recombines TRBV28 with TRBJ1-2, with D perhaps TRBD1 (6 bases). With 1 base removed from V and 4 bases from J, the gap between germline ends came to 7 bases. The CDR3 sequence is 13 residues long. Germline CDR1 MDHEN, CDR2 SYDVKM.

This clone was seen a few times. The chain has TRBV3-1 (or the pseudogene TRBV3-2) and TRBJ1-4; D ambiguous. This CDR3 comprises 14 residues. Trimming left V 8 bases short and J 0 bases short, with 10 bases between. Per germline, CDR1 LGHDT and CDR2 YNNKEL (reference sequence). CDR3 in DNA: TGTGCCAGCTCAGACTTTGCAACTAATGAAAAACTGTTTTTT. Translated: CASSDFATNEKLFF.

The V and J genes are TRBV5-1 and TRBJ1-3; 9 bases are shared with TRBD1. This CDR3 spans 14 amino acids. V gave up 4 bases and J gave up 14 bases; unmatched junction bases: 13. CDR1 and CDR2 (germline): SGHRS, YFSETQ. The CDR3 loop is CASSQPGQGQRVYF. The CDR3 nucleotides are TGCGCCAGCAGCCAGCCGGGACAGGGTCAGAGAGTATATTTT.

The chain carries TRBV5-1 and TRBJ1-3; 9 bases fit TRBD1. V shed 0 bases and J 1 base; nucleotides not matched to a gene: 5. The CDR3 is 17 residues long. The germline CDR1 and CDR2 sequences are SGHRS and YFSETQ. The CDR3 bases are TGCGCCAGCAGCTTGGTCGCCGGGACAGGGTCTGGAAACACCATATATTTT. The encoded protein is CASSLVAGTGSGNTIYF.

This chain joins TRBV6-5 and TRBJ2-7, with D maybe TRBD1 (5 bases). Between the trimmed V and J ends, which lost 0 bases and 2 bases, there was a span of 14 bases. Germline V CDR1 and CDR2: MNHEY, SVGAGI. The CDR3 is 16 amino acids. The CDR3 spells CASSYSSGRVAYEQYF. CDR3 in DNA: TGTGCCAGCAGTTACTCGAGTGGCAGGGTCGCCTACGAGCAGTACTTC.